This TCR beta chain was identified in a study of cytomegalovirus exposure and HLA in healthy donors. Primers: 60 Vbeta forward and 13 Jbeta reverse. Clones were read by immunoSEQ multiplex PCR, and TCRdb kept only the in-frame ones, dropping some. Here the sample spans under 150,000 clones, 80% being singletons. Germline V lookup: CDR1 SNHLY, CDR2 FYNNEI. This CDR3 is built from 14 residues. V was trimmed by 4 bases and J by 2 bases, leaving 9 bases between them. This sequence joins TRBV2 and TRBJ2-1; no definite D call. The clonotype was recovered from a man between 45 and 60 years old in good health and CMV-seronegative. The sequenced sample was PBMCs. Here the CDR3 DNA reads TGTGCCAGCAGTGTGCTCAGTACCTACAATGAGCAGTTCTTC. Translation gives CASSVLSTYNEQFF.